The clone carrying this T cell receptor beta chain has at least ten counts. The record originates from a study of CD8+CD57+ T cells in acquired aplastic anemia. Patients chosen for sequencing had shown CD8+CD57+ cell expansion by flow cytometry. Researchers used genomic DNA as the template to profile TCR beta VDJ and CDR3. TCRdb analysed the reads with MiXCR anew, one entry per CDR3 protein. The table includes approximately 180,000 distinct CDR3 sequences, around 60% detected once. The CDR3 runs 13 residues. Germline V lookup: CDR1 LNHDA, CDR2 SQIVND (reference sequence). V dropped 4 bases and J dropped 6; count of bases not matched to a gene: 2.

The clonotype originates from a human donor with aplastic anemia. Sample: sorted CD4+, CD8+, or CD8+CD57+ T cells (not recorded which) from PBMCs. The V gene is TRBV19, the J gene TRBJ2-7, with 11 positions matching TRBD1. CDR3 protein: CASSTGTGGEQYF. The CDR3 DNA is TGTGCCAGTAGTACTGGGACAGGGGGCGAGCAGTACTTC. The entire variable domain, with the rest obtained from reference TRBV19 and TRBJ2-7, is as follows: DGGITQSPKYLFRKEGQNVTLSCEQNLNHDAMYWYRQDPGQGLRLIYYSQIVNDFQKGDIAEGYSVSREKKESFPLTVTSAQKNPTAFYLCASSTGTGGEQYFGPGTRLTVT.